The T cell receptor beta chain under discussion was sequenced for a study of shared clonotypes between healthy human individuals. Overall study: The donor pool was made up of a couple of women and three men aged 18 to 49.

Concerning this clone itself: Its cognate antigen is unknown.

Overall study findings and caveats: Only blood was sampled, and tissue TCR repertoires likely differ from blood ones.

Sequencing used immunoSEQ multiplex PCR; TCRdb keeps in-frame clones, though not all of them. The profile shows around 2.5 million clones, 90% to 95% of them singletons. The CDR3 runs to 14 residues. V shed 4 bases and J 4 bases; nucleotides not matched to a gene: 4. The germline CDR1 and CDR2 sequences are SEHNR and FQNEAQ (reference sequence). Those who donated were healthy HIV-negative adults, with no recent acute infections or vaccinations reported. This rearrangement joins TRBV7-9 to TRBJ2-7; TRBD1 agrees at 10 bases. The sample comprised naive CD4+ T cells from PBMCs. Subset indicated: CD45RA+ positively selected. This clonotype was sampled from a man aged 18 to 30 in good health. Some clones in this sample may be carry-over from other donors' samples. The CDR3, as DNA: TGTGCCAGCAGCTACTGGGACAGGGGATACGAGCAGTACTTC. This encodes CASSYWDRGYEQYF.